One sample yielded the 31 T cell receptor beta chains listed below, sequenced in a study of PD-L1 blockade in urothelial cancer. Assay: immunoSEQ multiplex PCR; the TCRdb copy retains only in-frame clones and omits some. The sample consists of fewer than 45,000 clones, 82% of them appearing once. The sample here was PBMCs, taken around atezolizumab (anti-PD-L1) treatment. The receptors were sampled from a man between 65 and 80 years old with urothelial cancer.

This clone was found many times. The rearrangement joins TRBV5-1 to TRBJ2-7; D is possibly TRBD2 (5 bases). Germline V gene lookup returns CDR1 SGHRS and CDR2 YFSETQ. The CDR3 has 14 residues. The germline V and J ends were trimmed by 0 bases and 3 bases, with 10 bases remaining between them. In nucleotides, the CDR3 is TGCGCCAGCAGCTTGGGCGAAGACTACTACGAGCAGTACTTC. The encoded protein is CASSLGEDYYEQYF.

The gene calls are TRBV7-2 and TRBJ2-1; tentative D call: TRBD1 (6 bases). V was trimmed by 2 bases and J by 4 bases, leaving 9 bases between them. CDR1 is SGHTA and CDR2 is FQGNSA in the germline V gene. There are 14 residues in the CDR3. CDR3 bases: TGTGCCAGCAGCTTAAGGGACACGTACAATGAGCAGTTCTTC. Translating gives CASSLRDTYNEQFF. Full variable domain (missing parts from reference TRBV7-2 and TRBJ2-1): GAGVSQSPSNKVTEKGKDVELRCDPISGHTALYWYRQSLGQGLEFLIYFQGNSAPDKSGLPSDRFSAERTGGSVSTLTIQRTQQEDSAVYLCASSLRDTYNEQFFGPGTRLTVL.

This chain connects TRBV2 to TRBJ1-3, with 10 bases aligning to TRBD1. This CDR3 region has 16 residues. CDR1 and CDR2 from the germline V gene are SNHLY and FYNNEI. Germline trimming cut 5 bases from V and 3 bases from J; bases unmatched to any gene: 7. The CDR3 loop is CASSYRQGAYGNTIYF. In DNA, the CDR3 is TGTGCCAGCAGTTACCGACAGGGGGCTTATGGAAACACCATATATTTT.

This rearrangement joins TRBV6-5 to TRBJ2-1; the match to TRBD2 covers 10 bases. Germline assignment: CDR1 MNHEY and CDR2 SVGAGI. The CDR3 contains 14 residues. Trimming removed 5 bases from V and 3 bases from J; junction bases left unmatched: 1. This CDR3 is CASSRLAGYNEQFF. CDR3 DNA: TGTGCCAGCAGTCGACTAGCGGGCTACAATGAGCAGTTCTTC.

This chain joins TRBV7-2 and TRBJ1-2; D is undetermined. This CDR3 spans 15 amino acids. V lost 1 base, J lost 4 bases, and 13 bases lay in between. CDR1 is SGHTA, CDR2 FQGNSA, per germline. In nucleotides, the CDR3 is TGTGCCAGCAGCTTAGGCAGTTCTCCGGGCTATGGCTACACCTTC. Amino acid sequence: CASSLGSSPGYGYTF.

The chain combines TRBV4-3 with TRBJ1-2; D gene unclear. The CDR3 runs to 14 residues. V lost 6 bases, J lost 2 bases, and 13 bases lay in between. Germline V gene lookup returns CDR1 LGHNA and CDR2 YSLEER. The CDR3 reads CASSLRAENYGYTF. The CDR3 DNA sequence: TGCGCCAGCAGTCTAAGAGCGGAAAACTATGGCTACACCTTC.

The chain has TRBV5-4 and TRBJ2-7; 10 nucleotides align to TRBD1. The V gene end was trimmed by 4 bases and the J gene end by 2 bases; junction bases not matched to a gene: 3. The CDR3 consists of 14 residues. The V gene's germline CDR1 is SGHNT and CDR2 YYREEE (reference sequence). The CDR3 spells CASSSGTGAYEQYF. The CDR3 DNA reads TGTGCCAGCAGCAGCGGGACAGGGGCCTACGAGCAGTACTTC. Supplemented by reference TRBV5-4 and TRBJ2-7, the full variable domain reads ETGVTQSPTHLIKTRGQQVTLRCSSQSGHNTVSWYQQALGQGPQFIFQYYREEENGRGNFPPRFSGLQFPNYSSELNVNALELDDSALYLCASSSGTGAYEQYFGPGTRLTVT.

This clone occurred once. The genes are TRBV19 and TRBJ2-5, with TRBD1 matching 9 bases. J lost 5 bases, V lost 6 bases, and 7 bases had no gene match. Germline V CDR1 and CDR2: LNHDA, SQIVND (reference sequence). The CDR3 is 14 amino acids. Here the CDR3 DNA reads TGTGCCAGTAGCCGGACAGGGGTGGGCGAGACCCAGTACTTC. Protein: CASSRTGVGETQYF.

This chain uses TRBV5-1 with TRBJ2-1; 7 nucleotides agree with TRBD1. This CDR3 region has 15 residues. Unmatched junction bases numbered 6, after V lost 2 bases and J lost 4 bases. CDR1 and CDR2 from the germline V gene are SGHRS and YFSETQ. The CDR3 bases are TGCGCCAGCAGCTTAACGACAGGGCCATACAATGAGCAGTTCTTC. It is translated as CASSLTTGPYNEQFF.

V gene TRBV5-4 combines with J gene TRBJ2-1; D is perhaps TRBD2 (7 bases). Trimming cost V 2 bases and J 5 bases, with 14 bases left between them. This CDR3 has 15 amino acids. CDR1 and CDR2 (germline): SGHNT, YYREEE (reference sequence). The CDR3 DNA reads TGTGCCAGCAGCTTTGCGGGGGCGGGTCACAATGAGCAGTTCTTC. Translated: CASSFAGAGHNEQFF.

This rearrangement joins TRBV7-2 to TRBJ2-3; possible D gene TRBD2, 6 bases. Trimming shortened V by 0 bases and J by 14 bases, and 15 bases separated the two germline ends. The CDR3 extends over 13 amino acids. CDR1 and CDR2 (germline): SGHTA, FQGNSA. The CDR3 spells CASSLATGLGGYF. The CDR3 region has the DNA TGTGCCAGCAGCTTAGCTACCGGGCTCGGGGGGTATTTT. Full variable domain (rest looked up from reference TRBV7-2 and TRBJ2-3): GAGVSQSPSNKVTEKGKDVELRCDPISGHTALYWYRQSLGQGLEFLIYFQGNSAPDKSGLPSDRFSAERTGGSVSTLTIQRTQQEDSAVYLCASSLATGLGGYFGPGTRLTVL.

The chain is built from TRBV11-3 and TRBJ2-2; TRBD2 matches at 7 bases. The CDR3 runs to 15 residues. In germline, CDR1 is SGHNT, CDR2 YENEEA. J lost 5 bases, V lost 1 base, and 4 bases had no gene match. The CDR3 bases are TGTGCCAGCAGCTTAGGGTCGGGGGGAACCGGGGAGCTGTTTTTT. Encoded protein: CASSLGSGGTGELFF.

J is TRBJ2-7 and V is TRBV7-2; 10 bases fit TRBD2. The CDR3 is 14 amino acids. V lost 5 bases to trimming and J lost 3 bases; unmatched junction nucleotides: 4. The V gene's germline CDR1 is SGHTA and CDR2 FQGNSA. The CDR3 region is CASSPGLAVYEQYF. CDR3 nucleotides: TGTGCCAGCAGCCCCGGACTAGCGGTCTACGAGCAGTACTTC.

The chain carries TRBV27 and TRBJ2-7; 7 bases match TRBD2. CDR1 is MNHEY, CDR2 SMNVEV, per germline (reference sequence). V was clipped by 6 bases and J by 1 base; unmatched bases: 9. The CDR3 contains 15 residues. The CDR3 sequence: CASSLKGGGSYEQYF. DNA for the CDR3: TGTGCCAGCAGCCTTAAAGGCGGGGGTTCCTACGAGCAGTACTTC.

The rearrangement uses TRBV6-6 and TRBJ2-7; 8 nucleotides align to TRBD1. After removal of 5 bases from V and 0 bases from J, the junction contained 3 bases not matched to a gene. This CDR3 comprises 14 residues. The V gene's germline CDR1 is MNHNY and CDR2 SVGAGI (reference sequence). The CDR3 region has the DNA TGTGCCAGCAGTGACAGGGGAAACTCCTACGAGCAGTACTTC. This sequence encodes CASSDRGNSYEQYF.

The chain has TRBV27 and TRBJ2-7, with 10 nucleotides matching TRBD1. The V segment lost 3 bases and the J segment 6 bases; nucleotides outside the gene matches: 5. CDR3 length: 14 residues. Germline assignment: CDR1 MNHEY and CDR2 SMNVEV (reference sequence). CDR3 residues: CASSFRTGGGEQYF. The CDR3 nucleotides are TGTGCCAGCAGTTTCAGGACAGGGGGAGGCGAGCAGTACTTC.

V usage is TRBV30 and J usage is TRBJ1-1; no reliable D call. The ends were cut back, 3 bases at V and 3 bases at J, with 11 bases in the middle. There are 13 residues in the CDR3. Germline CDR1 is GTSNPN and CDR2 is SVGIG (reference sequence). This chain's CDR3 is CAWSGLGYTEAFF. DNA for the CDR3: TGTGCCTGGAGCGGACTGGGTTACACTGAAGCTTTCTTT.

The rearrangement links TRBV7-8 to TRBJ1-2; 9 bases are shared with TRBD1. In germline, CDR1 is SGHVS, CDR2 FQNEAQ. The length of the CDR3 is 14 residues. The junction had 6 bases not matched to a gene; V was cut back by 4 bases and J by 6 bases. The CDR3 is CASSSDRGFNGYTF. CDR3 nucleotide sequence: TGTGCCAGCAGCTCGGACAGGGGCTTCAATGGCTACACCTTC.

The chain employs TRBV11-1 and TRBJ2-3; TRBD1 matches at 8 bases. V shed 4 bases and J 2 bases; nucleotides not matched to a gene: 8. Germline CDR1 SGHAT, CDR2 FQDESV (reference sequence). The CDR3 loop spans 16 amino acids. Written as DNA, the CDR3 is TGTGCCAGCAGCTCTATCGGACAGGGTTCCACAGATACGCAGTATTTT. Translating gives CASSSIGQGSTDTQYF.

V usage is TRBV27 and J usage is TRBJ1-1; the D is unclear. The CDR3 is made up of 13 amino acids. Deletions cut 8 bases from V and 11 bases from J, with 21 bases between. Germline CDR1 reads MNHEY; CDR2 reads SMNVEV (reference sequence). The CDR3 nucleotides are TGTGCCAGCGAGTCGGGGAGCGGGTCTGGGGCTTTCTTT. This codes for CASESGSGSGAFF.

This clone was detected only once. The chain uses TRBV4-1 and TRBJ1-1; 9 nucleotides align to TRBD1. The germline CDR1 and CDR2 sequences are MGHRA and YSYEKL. The CDR3 contains 15 residues. After removal of 1 base from V and 9 bases from J, the junction contained 9 bases not matched to a gene. In DNA form, the CDR3 reads TGCGCCAGCAGCCAAGGGACACAGGGGGCGTACAAAGCTTTCTTT. Protein product: CASSQGTQGAYKAFF.

The chain couples TRBV29-1 to TRBJ1-2; D remains ambiguous. Between the trimmed V and J ends, which lost 6 bases and 2 bases, there was a span of 10 bases. The germline V gene has CDR1 SQVTM and CDR2 ANQGSEA. The CDR3 length is 12 residues. The CDR3 region is CSVLRRNYGYTF. CDR3 sequence (DNA): TGCAGCGTGCTCAGGAGGAACTATGGCTACACCTTC.

This chain uses TRBV9 with TRBJ2-7, with D perhaps matching TRBD2 (5 bases). Germline V lookup: CDR1 SGDLS, CDR2 YYNGEE. CDR3 size: 16 residues. V was cut by 0 bases and J by 5 bases, with 18 bases left in between. In DNA form, the CDR3 reads TGTGCCAGCAGCGTAGGAACCCACCGGCGGGCAGACGAGCAGTACTTC. Its translation is CASSVGTHRRADEQYF.

The CDR3 sequence: CASRATGGNTEAFF. CDR3 DNA: TGTGCCAGCAGGGCGACAGGGGGAAACACTGAAGCTTTCTTT. This chain links TRBV2 with TRBJ1-1, with TRBD1 matching 9 bases. CDR3 length: 14 residues. Trimming took 6 bases from V and 2 from J; bases not matched to a gene: 4. CDR1 is SNHLY and CDR2 is FYNNEI in the germline V gene.

The chain is built from TRBV19 and TRBJ2-3, with D possibly matching TRBD1 (6 bases). This CDR3 comprises 14 residues. Germline V gene data show CDR1 as LNHDA and CDR2 as SQIVND (reference sequence). Trimming removed 7 bases from V and 2 bases from J, with 13 bases in between. Here the CDR3 reads CASTSDRITDTQYF. In DNA form, the CDR3 reads TGTGCCAGTACCTCGGACAGAATCACAGATACGCAGTATTTT.

This chain uses TRBV6-1 with TRBJ1-1, with D perhaps TRBD1 (5 bases). With 5 bases removed from V and 0 bases from J, the gap between germline ends came to 13 bases. CDR3 length equals 15 residues. CDR1 and CDR2 (germline): MNHNS, SASEGT. In nucleotides, the CDR3 is TGTGCCAGCAGTTTGGGGGGTTTCATGAACACTGAAGCTTTCTTT. The encoded protein is CASSLGGFMNTEAFF.

The chain has TRBV6-6 and TRBJ2-7, with 8 positions matching TRBD2. This CDR3 contains 12 residues. Germline V gene data show CDR1 as MNHNY and CDR2 as SVGAGI (reference sequence). V was clipped by 5 bases and J by 7 bases; unmatched bases: 4. This CDR3 is CASSQRGWEQYF. DNA of the CDR3: TGTGCCAGCAGTCAGCGGGGGTGGGAGCAGTACTTC.

This chain connects TRBV5-6 to TRBJ1-2, with 8 nucleotides matching TRBD1. This CDR3 has 14 amino acids. Trimming took 0 bases from V and 6 from J; bases not matched to a gene: 4. CDR1 is SGHDT, CDR2 YYEEEE, per germline. The chain's CDR3 is CASSLGQGIDGYTF. In DNA form, the CDR3 reads TGTGCCAGCAGCTTGGGACAGGGGATCGATGGCTACACCTTC.

This clone was observed once. The chain is built from TRBV7-2 and TRBJ2-3; TRBD1 agrees at 8 bases. The CDR3 sequence is 15 residues long. V lost 5 bases to trimming and J lost 4 bases; unmatched junction nucleotides: 8. Germline V gene data show CDR1 as SGHTA and CDR2 as FQGNSA. For the CDR3, the DNA is TGTGCCAGCAGCGGCCGGACAGGGCAAGCAGATACGCAGTATTTT. Its translation is CASSGRTGQADTQYF.

The V call is TRBV5-6, the J call TRBJ2-5; 7 nucleotides align to TRBD2. The CDR3 spans 13 residues. J lost 5 bases, V lost 2 bases, and 3 bases had no gene match. Germline V lookup: CDR1 SGHDT, CDR2 YYEEEE. As DNA, the CDR3 is TGTGCCAGCAGCTTCGGGGGGTCGGAGACCCAGTACTTC. It translates to CASSFGGSETQYF. Looking up the rest from reference TRBV5-6 and TRBJ2-5 gives the full variable domain: DAGVTQSPTHLIKTRGQQVTLRCSPKSGHDTVSWYQQALGQGPQFIFQYYEEEERQRGNFPDRFSGHQFPNYSSELNVNALLLGDSALYLCASSFGGSETQYFGPGTRLLVL.

The gene calls are TRBV5-6 and TRBJ1-2; D is ambiguous. V lost 1 base to trimming and J lost 11 bases, with 12 bases between them. Germline V CDR1 and CDR2: SGHDT, YYEEEE. The CDR3 sequence is 12 residues long. The CDR3 reads CASSLLQRSYTF. The CDR3 DNA follows: TGTGCCAGCAGCTTGTTACAGCGGAGTTACACCTTC.